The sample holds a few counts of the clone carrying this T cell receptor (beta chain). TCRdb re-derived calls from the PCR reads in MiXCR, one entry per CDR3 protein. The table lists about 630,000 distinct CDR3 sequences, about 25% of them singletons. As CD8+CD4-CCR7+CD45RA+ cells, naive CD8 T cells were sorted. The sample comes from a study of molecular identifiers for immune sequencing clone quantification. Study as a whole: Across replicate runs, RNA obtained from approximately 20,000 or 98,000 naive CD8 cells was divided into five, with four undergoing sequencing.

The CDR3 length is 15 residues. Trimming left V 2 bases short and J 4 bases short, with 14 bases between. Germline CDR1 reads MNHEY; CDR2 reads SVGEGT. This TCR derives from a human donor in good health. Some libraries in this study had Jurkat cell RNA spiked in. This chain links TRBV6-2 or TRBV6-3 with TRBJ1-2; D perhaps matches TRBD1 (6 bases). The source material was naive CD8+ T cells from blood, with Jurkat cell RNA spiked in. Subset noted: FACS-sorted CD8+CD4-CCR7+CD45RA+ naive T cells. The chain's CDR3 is CASSYRDISPYGYTF. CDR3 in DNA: TGTGCCAGCAGTTACCGGGACATTAGTCCCTATGGCTACACCTTC.